This T cell receptor beta chain was documented in a study of shared clonotypes between healthy human individuals. As for this clone: Its antigen is still unknown.

As defined, naive CD8 cells were CD45RO-negative and positively selected for CCR7, with terminally differentiated effector memory CD45RA+ cells excluded. Sequencing was performed with immunoSEQ multiplex PCR; in TCRdb, only in-frame clones are kept and a portion is missing. The table lists about 2 million clones, about 95% of them singletons, with around 1.2% in the top ten. Study-level results: Rarefaction analysis demonstrated incomplete sorted-subset sequencing notwithstanding large depth.

The CDR3 is 10 amino acids. V lost 5 bases and J 6 bases, leaving 7 bases between the germline ends. CDR1 and CDR2 (germline): DFQATT, SNEGSKA (reference sequence). This chain joins TRBV20-1 and TRBJ1-2, with D possibly matching TRBD1 (5 bases). The clonotype comes from a man younger than 35 in good health. Sequences were obtained from naive CD8+ T cells sorted from blood. The CDR3 DNA reads TGCAGTGCTGGGGGGGATGGCTACACCTTC. Residues: CSAGGDGYTF.